This passage covers 2 T cell receptor beta chains from one sample sequenced in a study of cytomegalovirus exposure and HLA in healthy donors. Primers for the PCR totalled 60 Vbeta and 13 Jbeta. The repertoire was sequenced with immunoSEQ multiplex PCR; TCRdb's copy has only in-frame clones and lacks some. The sample table includes 150,000 to 200,000 clones. Sequenced material: PBMCs. The receptors were sampled from a young woman in good health and CMV-seropositive.

The V and J genes are TRBV19 and TRBJ1-2; maybe TRBD1 (6 bases). CDR1 is LNHDA, CDR2 SQIVND, per germline (reference sequence). V was trimmed by 4 bases and J by 4 bases, leaving 13 bases between them. This CDR3 has 14 residues. The CDR3 region is CASSNNRAGYGYTF. DNA of the CDR3: TGTGCCAGTAGTAACAACAGGGCGGGCTATGGCTACACCTTC.

J is TRBJ1-5 and V is TRBV4-2, with D unresolved. Germline V gene data show CDR1 as LGHNA and CDR2 as YNFKEQ. The CDR3 is made up of 14 amino acids. Between the trimmed V and J ends, which lost 4 bases and 0 bases, there was a span of 7 bases. In DNA form, the CDR3 reads TGTGCCAGCAGCCCCCAGTATAGCAATCAGCCCCAGCATTTT. This gives the protein CASSPQYSNQPQHF.